The 31 T cell receptor beta chains below all came from one sample that was sequenced in a study of cytomegalovirus exposure and HLA in healthy donors. Clones were read by immunoSEQ multiplex PCR, and TCRdb kept only the in-frame ones, dropping some. This table holds 280,000 or so clones, roughly 90% found once. Input material: PBMCs. The receptor source for this set is a woman younger than 35 in good health and CMV-seronegative.

The chain uses TRBV25-1 and TRBJ2-1, with 10 bases matching TRBD2. This CDR3 has 17 residues. Germline V lookup: CDR1 MGHDK, CDR2 SYGVNS. The J segment lost 9 bases and the V segment lost 4 bases, leaving 15 bases of the junction unmatched. The CDR3 sequence is CASSAVGQREGPGEQFF. The CDR3 nucleotides read TGTGCCAGCAGTGCCGTAGGCCAGCGGGAGGGCCCCGGTGAGCAGTTCTTC. The variable domain in full, completed from reference TRBV25-1 and TRBJ2-1, reads EADIYQTPRYLVIGTGKKITLECSQTMGHDKMYWYQQDPGMELHLIHYSYGVNSTEKGDLSSESTVSRIRTEHFPLTLESARPSHTSQYLCASSAVGQREGPGEQFFGPGTRLTVL.

This sequence joins TRBV6-5 and TRBJ2-2; D is unresolved. Germline loops: CDR1 MNHEY, CDR2 SVGAGI. The V gene lost 6 bases and the J gene lost 7 bases, with 6 bases spanning the gap. The CDR3 consists of 11 residues. The DNA for the CDR3 is TGTGCCAGCAGCGGTTTCGGGGAGCTGTTTTTT. Its protein is CASSGFGELFF.

J is TRBJ2-7 and V is TRBV4-3, with 8 bases matching TRBD1. Germline CDR1 reads LGHNA; CDR2 reads YSLEER. The CDR3 covers 14 residues. J was trimmed by 3 bases and V by 4 bases; bases with no gene match: 5. CDR3 sequence: CASSRGQGRYEQYF. The CDR3 bases are TGCGCCAGCAGCCGCGGACAGGGCCGCTACGAGCAGTACTTC.

The rearrangement links TRBV7-2 to TRBJ2-1; D is possibly TRBD1 (5 bases). The CDR3 contains 17 residues. CDR1 is SGHTA, CDR2 FQGNSA, per germline. The ends were cut back, 4 bases at V and 4 bases at J, with 20 bases in the middle. The chain's CDR3 is CASSSYHRQSSYNEQFF. In DNA form, the CDR3 reads TGTGCCAGCAGCTCTTATCACCGACAGTCTTCTTACAATGAGCAGTTCTTC.

This chain connects TRBV5-1 to TRBJ2-7, with a weak D call TRBD2 (5 bases). In germline, CDR1 is SGHRS, CDR2 YFSETQ. The CDR3 runs 14 residues. V lost 1 base to trimming and J lost 0 bases, with 8 bases between them. The CDR3 reads CASSLIGSSYEQYF. In DNA form, the CDR3 reads TGCGCCAGCAGCTTGATAGGGAGCTCCTACGAGCAGTACTTC.

The chain has TRBV27 and TRBJ2-7; TRBD2 aligns across 15 bases. The J segment lost 9 bases and the V segment lost 5 bases, leaving 14 bases of the junction unmatched. Per the germline V gene, CDR1 is MNHEY and CDR2 is SMNVEV (reference sequence). There are 17 residues in the CDR3. The CDR3 spells CASSPWDGTSGRIGQYF. The CDR3 region has the DNA TGTGCCAGCAGTCCCTGGGACGGGACTAGCGGGAGGATCGGGCAGTACTTC.

This chain joins TRBV6-6 and TRBJ2-1; 11 bases line up with TRBD2. Germline V lookup: CDR1 MNHNY, CDR2 SVGAGI (reference sequence). Trimming took 3 bases from V and 7 from J; bases not matched to a gene: 8. This CDR3 contains 16 residues. CDR3: CASSYPSGRLRNEQFF. In DNA, the CDR3 is TGTGCCAGCAGTTATCCTAGCGGGAGGTTGAGGAATGAGCAGTTCTTC.

V gene TRBV5-6 combines with J gene TRBJ1-1, with 7 positions matching TRBD1. With V trimmed by 4 bases and J by 10 bases, 13 bases remained unmatched. This CDR3 is 14 amino acids long. The germline V gene encodes CDR1 SGHDT and CDR2 YYEEEE. As DNA, the CDR3 is TGTGCCAGCAGCCATAGGGTTGACAGGGTGCGAGCTTTCTTT. It encodes CASSHRVDRVRAFF.

V is TRBV28 and J is TRBJ1-2; 7 positions match TRBD1. Germline V gene lookup returns CDR1 MDHEN and CDR2 SYDVKM. The CDR3 runs 13 residues. With 3 bases clipped from V and 8 bases from J, the junction kept 6 bases outside the gene matches. The DNA of the CDR3 is TGTGCCAGCAGTTTCGCAGGGGGTGGCGGCTACACCTTC. This codes for CASSFAGGGGYTF.

The gene calls are TRBV9 and TRBJ2-4; D may be TRBD1 (6 bases). The CDR3 totals 16 residues. V lost 0 bases, J lost 8 bases, and 18 bases lay in between. CDR1 and CDR2 (germline): SGDLS, YYNGEE. The DNA for the CDR3 is TGTGCCAGCAGCGTAGCGGGACACAGGGTTGCGGACATTCAGTACTTC. Protein: CASSVAGHRVADIQYF.

The rearrangement joins TRBV25-1 to TRBJ2-5, with TRBD2 matching over 7 bases. The junction had 3 bases not matched to a gene; V was cut back by 0 bases and J by 5 bases. This CDR3 contains 14 residues. Per germline, CDR1 MGHDK and CDR2 SYGVNS. The CDR3 loop reads CASSEYGGGETQYF. The CDR3, as DNA: TGTGCCAGCAGTGAATATGGGGGGGGTGAGACCCAGTACTTC. Supplemented by reference TRBV25-1 and TRBJ2-5, the full variable domain reads EADIYQTPRYLVIGTGKKITLECSQTMGHDKMYWYQQDPGMELHLIHYSYGVNSTEKGDLSSESTVSRIRTEHFPLTLESARPSHTSQYLCASSEYGGGETQYFGPGTRLLVL.

The rearrangement uses TRBV9 and TRBJ2-7, with a weak D call TRBD1 (7 bases). CDR3 length: 14 residues. Germline lookup yields CDR1 SGDLS and CDR2 YYNGEE. V gave up 0 bases and J gave up 6 bases, with 13 bases separating them. This CDR3 is CASSVDRGGFEQYF. The DNA for the CDR3 is TGTGCCAGCAGCGTAGACAGGGGAGGTTTCGAGCAGTACTTC.

This chain links TRBV19 with TRBJ2-2; 8 bases agree with TRBD1. Germline V gene lookup returns CDR1 LNHDA and CDR2 SQIVND (reference sequence). V trimming: 9 bases; J trimming: 5 bases; junction bases outside the gene matches: 20. CDR3 length: 18 residues. This CDR3 reads CASSPYRGTGRMTGELFF. Written as DNA, the CDR3 is TGTGCCAGCTCCCCGTACCGGGGGACAGGCCGGATGACCGGGGAGCTGTTTTTT.

The chain combines TRBV5-8 with TRBJ2-1; 7 nucleotides match TRBD2. CDR1 and CDR2 (germline): SGHTS, YDEGEE. J lost 8 bases, V lost 0 bases, and 14 bases had no gene match. The CDR3 consists of 17 residues. CDR3 sequence: CASSLGEGGATYDEQFF. The CDR3 DNA reads as TGTGCCAGCAGCTTGGGGGAGGGCGGGGCGACATACGATGAGCAGTTCTTC.

The chain links TRBV7-3 to TRBJ2-1; D not certain. V was shortened by 5 bases and J by 0 bases, with 11 bases between the two germline ends. The CDR3 sequence is 15 residues long. Per germline, CDR1 SGHTA and CDR2 FQGTGA. CDR3 sequence: CASSNYPNSYNEQFF. The CDR3 nucleotides read TGTGCCAGCAGCAACTACCCAAACTCCTACAATGAGCAGTTCTTC.

The chain is built from TRBV11-2 and TRBJ1-2, with 7 positions matching TRBD1. Trimming cost V 5 bases and J 8 bases; bases outside gene matches: 8. Germline-derived CDR1 and CDR2 are SGHAT and FQNNGV. This CDR3 region has 13 residues. The DNA for the CDR3 is TGTGCCAGCAGCGAAAAGGGGGCGCGGGGCTACACCTTC. It encodes CASSEKGARGYTF. The full variable domain, its missing parts supplied by reference TRBV11-2 and TRBJ1-2, is EAGVAQSPRYKIIEKRQSVAFWCNPISGHATLYWYQQILGQGPKLLIQFQNNGVVDDSQLPKDRFSAERLKGVDSTLKIQPAKLEDSAVYLCASSEKGARGYTFGSGTRLTVV.

This clone was detected a few times. This chain joins TRBV19 and TRBJ1-5, with D maybe TRBD1 (6 bases). The germline CDR1 and CDR2 sequences are LNHDA and SQIVND (reference sequence). V was cut by 3 bases and J by 3 bases, with 21 bases left in between. This CDR3 has 18 amino acids. CDR3 loop: CASSMGLAGALHNQPQHF. DNA for the CDR3: TGTGCCAGTAGTATGGGGTTAGCAGGGGCGCTTCACAATCAGCCCCAGCATTTT.

This clone is a singleton in its sample. J is TRBJ1-5 and V is TRBV2; the match to TRBD1 covers 8 bases. The V gene's germline CDR1 is SNHLY and CDR2 FYNNEI. The V gene end was trimmed by 7 bases and the J gene end by 6 bases; junction bases not matched to a gene: 11. This CDR3 region has 15 residues. CDR3 in DNA: TGTGCCAGCACCGACCCCCAGGGGGCGGTTCAGCCCCAGCATTTT. As protein: CASTDPQGAVQPQHF.

The chain uses TRBV5-4 and TRBJ1-2; 11 bases fit TRBD1. Germline-derived CDR1 and CDR2 are SGHNT and YYREEE (reference sequence). CDR3 length: 15 amino acids. The ends lost 4 bases at V and 6 bases at J; junction bases unmatched: 8. The CDR3 nucleotides are TGTGCCAGCAGCGTACGCGGGACAGGGGGTGATGGCTACACCTTC. Translating it yields CASSVRGTGGDGYTF.

V is TRBV4-3 and J is TRBJ2-1; 7 bases are shared with TRBD1. Losses at the gene ends were 1 base for V and 4 bases for J; bases not matched to a gene: 7. The CDR3 runs 16 residues. CDR1 and CDR2 (germline): LGHNA, YSLEER. In DNA form, the CDR3 reads TGCGCCAGCAGCCAAGCCCGGGACAGAGGATACAATGAGCAGTTCTTC. Translation gives CASSQARDRGYNEQFF.

The sample holds one count of this clone. The chain couples TRBV4-2 to TRBJ2-5, with TRBD2 matching 7 bases. Trimming took 0 bases from V and 6 from J; bases not matched to a gene: 7. Germline loops: CDR1 LGHNA, CDR2 YNFKEQ. There are 15 residues in the CDR3. As DNA, the CDR3 is TGTGCCAGCAGCCAAGAGGGGGGGTTTCAACAGACCCAGTACTTC. This gives the protein CASSQEGGFQQTQYF.

CDR3 region: CAAEPSGGYYEQYF. CDR3 nucleotide sequence: TGTGCCGCGGAGCCATCAGGGGGATACTACGAGCAGTACTTC. This chain links TRBV28 with TRBJ2-7, with 7 bases lining up with TRBD1. The CDR3 loop spans 14 amino acids. Germline V gene sequence: CDR1 MDHEN, CDR2 SYDVKM. Losses at the gene ends were 11 bases for V and 3 bases for J; bases not matched to a gene: 13.

The rearrangement uses TRBV27 and TRBJ1-2; D gene unclear. V lost 5 bases, J lost 3 bases, and 13 bases lay in between. Germline V gene sequence: CDR1 MNHEY, CDR2 SMNVEV (reference sequence). The CDR3 length is 14 residues. The CDR3 is CASSINRDYYGYTF. CDR3 in DNA: TGTGCCAGCAGTATTAACCGGGATTACTATGGCTACACCTTC.

The chain is built from TRBV5-1 and TRBJ2-3; 11 nucleotides line up with TRBD1. The CDR3 has 16 residues. Germline V gene lookup returns CDR1 SGHRS and CDR2 YFSETQ. After removal of 0 bases from V and 3 bases from J, the junction contained 3 bases not matched to a gene. The CDR3 DNA sequence: TGCGCCAGCAGCTTGGACGGGACAGGGGGGACAGATACGCAGTATTTT. It translates to CASSLDGTGGTDTQYF.

The chain uses TRBV5-1 and TRBJ2-1, with TRBD2 matching 8 bases. The CDR3 is 16 amino acids. V shed 5 bases, J shed 0 bases, and the junction held 7 bases outside the gene matches. Germline CDR1 is SGHRS and CDR2 is YFSETQ. The CDR3 loop is CASRGLAGSSYNEQFF. In nucleotides, the CDR3 is TGCGCCAGCAGAGGCCTAGCGGGCAGCTCCTACAATGAGCAGTTCTTC.

This clone has a handful of counts. This sequence joins TRBV28 and TRBJ1-2; D may be TRBD1 (5 bases). CDR3 size: 14 residues. Germline V gene data show CDR1 as MDHEN and CDR2 as SYDVKM. The V and J ends lost 8 bases and 3 bases respectively, with 16 bases between them. CDR3 DNA sequence: TGTGCCAGCTCATGGGGCCAGGGCGACTATGGCTACACCTTC. Its translation is CASSWGQGDYGYTF.

The chain couples TRBV19 to TRBJ2-5; 8 bases are shared with TRBD1. This CDR3 has 14 residues. The germline CDR1 and CDR2 sequences are LNHDA and SQIVND (reference sequence). With 3 bases clipped from V and 2 bases from J, the junction kept 2 bases outside the gene matches. CDR3 sequence reads: CASSIRGPQETQYF. For the CDR3, the DNA is TGTGCCAGTAGTATCAGGGGGCCACAAGAGACCCAGTACTTC. Together with reference TRBV19 and TRBJ2-5, the CDR3 gives the full variable domain: DGGITQSPKYLFRKEGQNVTLSCEQNLNHDAMYWYRQDPGQGLRLIYYSQIVNDFQKGDIAEGYSVSREKKESFPLTVTSAQKNPTAFYLCASSIRGPQETQYFGPGTRLLVL.

V is TRBV19 and J is TRBJ1-1; possibly TRBD1 for D (6 bases). Germline values: CDR1 LNHDA, CDR2 SQIVND (reference sequence). Trimming left V 5 bases short and J 8 bases short, with 12 bases between. The CDR3 consists of 12 residues. The chain's CDR3 is CASSPRQAEAFF. CDR3 bases: TGTGCCAGTAGTCCACGACAGGCAGAAGCTTTCTTT.

The gene calls are TRBV2 and TRBJ2-4, with D unclear. CDR3 length equals 13 residues. The germline V and J ends were trimmed by 7 bases and 8 bases, with 15 bases remaining between them. Germline V gene data show CDR1 as SNHLY and CDR2 as FYNNEI. CDR3 nucleotide sequence: TGTGCCAGCATACTTGACCATCGGGACATTCAGTACTTC. It yields the protein CASILDHRDIQYF.

The CDR3 protein is CASTPKPPGGRGELFF. The CDR3 DNA is TGTGCCAGCACCCCAAAACCCCCGGGAGGGCGTGGGGAGCTGTTTTTT. The V call is TRBV7-2, the J call TRBJ2-2; 8 positions agree with TRBD2. This CDR3 is 16 amino acids long. Germline V gene lookup returns CDR1 SGHTA and CDR2 FQGNSA. J gave up 8 bases and V 7 bases, and 15 bases lay outside the gene matches.

V is TRBV5-1 and J is TRBJ2-2, with 8 bases matching TRBD2. The CDR3 is 14 residues long. V lost 6 bases, J lost 0 bases, and 1 base stayed unmatched. Germline-derived CDR1 and CDR2 are SGHRS and YFSETQ. The CDR3 protein is CASKLAANTGELFF. In DNA, the CDR3 is TGCGCCAGCAAACTAGCGGCGAACACCGGGGAGCTGTTTTTT. Based on the CDR3 plus reference TRBV5-1 and TRBJ2-2, the full variable domain is KAGVTQTPRYLIKTRGQQVTLSCSPISGHRSVSWYQQTPGQGLQFLFEYFSETQRNKGNFPGRFSGRQFSNSRSEMNVSTLELGDSALYLCASKLAANTGELFFGEGSRLTVL.